This T cell receptor beta chain was captured in a study of blood T cell repertoires in COVID-19 (dated by TCRdb to about 2020). With regard to the full study: The collaborator samples originated in the United States, Italy and Spain and spanned the acute and convalescent phases of COVID-19. The prospective study material was composed of cDNA or gDNA derived from T cells, B-cell-depleted T cells, or PBMCs. Subjects who had been exposed to COVID-19, were actively infected with it, or had recovered from it provided the deeply sampled blood TCRbeta repertoires that made up the dataset. The repertoires were released in a freely available public database intended as a resource for research on the immune response to SARS-CoV-2. The samples were drawn from the first 160 participants of the ongoing ImmuneRACE study and from 950 to 1,500 subjects provided by 6 global collaborators. A de-identified subject ID, COVID-19 status, age in years and sex were almost always included in the sample metadata. HLA class I and class II types, where available, came from metadata supplied by the sample provider rather than from assay-based typing.

V gives up 3 bases and J gives up 0 bases, and the segment between their germline ends measures 9 bases. The germline V gene supplies CDR1 KGHSH and CDR2 LQKENI. The CDR3 holds 15 amino acids from the cysteine to the phenylalanine. The entry retains the CDR3 DNA only, 45 bases that are in frame from base 1. TCRbeta CDR3 regions were amplified from genomic DNA using the immunoSEQ Assay, a bias-controlled multiplex PCR. Under the source paper's analysis protocol: Nucleated cell counts per sample were estimated from amplification of reference gene primers within the assay. To quantify the absolute abundance of each unique TCRbeta CDR3 rearrangement, sequence reads were collapsed and filtered. For each sample, productive Simpson clonality was calculated as the square root of Simpson's diversity index across productive rearrangements. TCRdb obtained this table from immuneACCESS and retained in-frame rearrangements with V and J assigned. These tables miss some clones; where compared with another copy, unresolved V genes account for less than half of the shortfall, and the remainder is unexplained. The V and J calls and clone size were taken over from that table, and D and trimming were inferred from the DNA. Counted in this sample were tens of thousands of clones; around nine tenths of them appeared once. The top ten clones comprise almost 35% of the sample.

For this clone: The clone's antigen remains unknown. No qualities accompany the bases; no much larger clone lies one base away.

Collaborating institutions collected whole blood in K2EDTA tubes following their own protocols. For TCRbeta analysis, collaborators shipped samples as frozen whole blood, isolated PBMCs, or DNA extracted from either of those sample types. The paper's findings and limits, for the study overall: The quantity of clinical and demographic metadata differed by source and by participant and was supplied without curation.

Sequencing was done on a sample of peripheral blood. The chain couples TRBV18 to TRBJ1-3; the D gene cannot be named for sure. The TCR originated in a man between 65 and 85 years old with active COVID-19. CDR3 protein: CASSPSLLSGNTIYF. The sequence in DNA is TGTGCCAGCTCACCCTCCCTACTCTCTGGAAACACCATATATTTT. With the portions outside the CDR3 filled from the reference TRBV18 and TRBJ1-3 genes, the complete variable region becomes NAGVMQNPRHLVRRRGQEARLRCSPMKGHSHVYWYRQLPEEGLKFMVYLQKENIIDESGMPKERFSAEFPKEGPSILRIQQVVRGDSAAYFCASSPSLLSGNTIYFGEGSWLTVV.